A selection of T cell receptor beta chains follows, all from one sample in a study of cytomegalovirus exposure and HLA in healthy donors. The table came from immunoSEQ multiplex PCR; TCRdb's copy has only in-frame clones and leaves some out. The sample holds hundreds of thousands of clones; 86% are singletons and the top ten take around 0.8%. The specimen was PBMCs. These receptors were collected from a woman aged 18-35 years in good health and CMV-seronegative. CDR3s include the opening cysteine and the closing phenylalanine or tryptophan. The D gene is left open where the match is weak. Rows give clone size only sometimes, using once, few, many, or a class for an expanded clone.

d_call,j_call,clone_size,v_call,cdr3_nt,cdr3_aa
-,TRBJ1-4,-,TRBV19,TGTGCCAGTAGTAGACCGGCGGGGGAGTCTGGTGAAAAACTGTTTTTT,CASSRPAGESGEKLFF
TRBD2,TRBJ2-1,-,TRBV6-6,TGTGCCAGCAGGACGGGGGGAAGCTCCTACAATGAGCAGTTCTTC,CASRTGGSSYNEQFF
-,TRBJ1-1,once,TRBV7-9,TGTGCCAGCAGCTTAGCGGGTGGACAGTCGGGTGCTTTCTTT,CASSLAGGQSGAFF
-,TRBJ1-5,-,TRBV9,TGTGCCAGCAGCGTATCAGGGGACAATCAGCCCCAGCATTTT,CASSVSGDNQPQHF
-,TRBJ1-1,-,TRBV5-1,TGCGCCAGCAGCGCGACAATGAACACTGAAGCTTTCTTT,CASSATMNTEAFF
TRBD1,TRBJ2-5,-,TRBV2,TGTGCCAGCAGTGGGACAGGGGTTTGGGAGACCCAGTACTTC,CASSGTGVWETQYF
TRBD1,TRBJ2-7,-,TRBV27,TGTGCCAGCAGTTTGACCCCTTCCGGGACAGGGGCCCCCGAGCAGTACTTC,CASSLTPSGTGAPEQYF
-,TRBJ1-1,few,TRBV6-5,TGTGCCAGCAGTTACTCGACAGGTGAGAACACTGAAGCTTTCTTT,CASSYSTGENTEAFF
TRBD1,TRBJ2-2,-,TRBV5-1,TGCGCCAGCAGCTTGAACAGGGGGCAGGGAACCGGGGAGCTGTTTTTT,CASSLNRGQGTGELFF
TRBD1,TRBJ1-1,-,TRBV11-2,TGTGCCAGCAGCTTCCCACAGGGGTTGGAGACTGAAGCTTTCTTT,CASSFPQGLETEAFF
-,TRBJ1-5,-,TRBV27,TGTGGGGTTGGGCGGGATCAGCCCCAGCATTTT,CGVGRDQPQHF
TRBD2,TRBJ2-1,-,TRBV15,TGTGCCACCAGCGGACCCGGGACTAAGGTGTGGGGGTCCTACAATGAGCAGTTCTTC,CATSGPGTKVWGSYNEQFF
-,TRBJ2-7,-,TRBV7-9,TGTGCCAGCAGCGATACAGGGTACGAGCAGTACTTC,CASSDTGYEQYF
TRBD2,TRBJ2-2,-,TRBV19,TGTGCCAGTATTTCCTCGGCTAGCGGAACCGGGGAGCTGTTTTTT,CASISSASGTGELFF
-,TRBJ2-5,few,TRBV6-4,TGTGCCAGCAGTGACGGACCCCTAGCGACCCAGTACTTC,CASSDGPLATQYF
TRBD1,TRBJ1-2,-,TRBV5-4,TGTGCCAGCAGCGTGGGGACAGGATTATTCTATGGCTACACCTTC,CASSVGTGLFYGYTF
-,TRBJ1-1,once,TRBV4-1,TGCGCCAGCAGCCAACCCCCCCAACAGGGAAAGAACACTGAAGCTTTCTTT,CASSQPPQQGKNTEAFF
-,TRBJ1-5,-,TRBV10-2,TGCGCCAGCAGTGAGGGAGCTCAGCCCCAGCATTTT,CASSEGAQPQHF
TRBD2,TRBJ2-7,-,TRBV7-2,TGTGCCAGCAGCTTAAAAGGGCTAGCGGGGGCTCACTACGAGCAGTACTTC,CASSLKGLAGAHYEQYF
TRBD1,TRBJ2-3,-,TRBV7-9,TGTGCCAGCAGCCAAACGGACAGGGGCCCCGATGGTTGGCAGTATTTT,CASSQTDRGPDGWQYF
-,TRBJ1-2,-,TRBV11-1,TGTGCCAGCAGCTTAAATGGCGGGACCTACACCTTC,CASSLNGGTYTF
TRBD2,TRBJ2-1,-,TRBV7-2,TGTGCCAGCAGCTTAACTAGCGGTTACAATGAGCAGTTCTTC,CASSLTSGYNEQFF
TRBD2,TRBJ2-1,-,TRBV6-5,TGTGCCGGGAGCGGGAAGGTGCAGTTCTTC,CAGSGKVQFF
TRBD2,TRBJ2-4,-,TRBV4-1,TGCGCCAGCAGCCCCGGACTAGCGGGGGGCTCAGTCAAAAACATTCAGTACTTC,CASSPGLAGGSVKNIQYF
TRBD1,TRBJ1-2,once,TRBV7-9,TGTGCCAGCAGCCCCTTGACAGGGCAGAACTATGGCTACACCTTC,CASSPLTGQNYGYTF
-,TRBJ2-3,-,TRBV13,TGTGCCAGCAGCTTAGGCCTGGGTCAGGGGAGCATAGATACGCAGTATTTT,CASSLGLGQGSIDTQYF
TRBD2,TRBJ2-7,-,TRBV15,TGTGCCACCAGCCCCCGGGCGGGAGTTAAGTACGAGCAGTACTTC,CATSPRAGVKYEQYF
TRBD2,TRBJ2-3,-,TRBV18,TGTGCCAGCCTTAGCGGGCGTAACACAGATACGCAGTATTTT,CASLSGRNTDTQYF
-,TRBJ1-1,-,TRBV6-5,TGTGCCAGCAGTTACTCGAGTAGAACTGAAGCTTTCTTT,CASSYSSRTEAFF
TRBD1,TRBJ1-4,-,TRBV7-9,TGTGCCAGCAGCTTGGGACAGGGGAATGAAAAACTGTTTTTT,CASSLGQGNEKLFF
-,TRBJ1-4,-,TRBV5-4,TGTGCCAGCAGCTTCGGGACATTGACTGAAAAACTGTTTTTT,CASSFGTLTEKLFF
-,TRBJ2-7,-,TRBV9,TGTGCCAGCAGTCCCGGCCAGGCGGGGAGCTACGAGCAGTACTTC,CASSPGQAGSYEQYF
-,TRBJ1-2,-,TRBV6-5,TGTGCCAGCAGTTACTACGGCTCGCGGGGCTACACCTTC,CASSYYGSRGYTF
-,TRBJ1-5,few,TRBV19,TGTGCCAGTACCCTCAGGGGTAGCAATCAGCCCCAGCATTTT,CASTLRGSNQPQHF
-,TRBJ1-1,-,TRBV30,TGTGCCTGGAGTAGGAGGGCTGCGAACACTGAAGCTTTCTTT,CAWSRRAANTEAFF
TRBD1,TRBJ1-5,-,TRBV9,TGTGCCAGCAGCGTAAGCACAGGGGCTAATCAGCCCCAGCATTTT,CASSVSTGANQPQHF
-,TRBJ2-7,-,TRBV23-1,TGCGCCAGCAGTCCACCCCATAGCGACGAGCAGTACTTC,CASSPPHSDEQYF
TRBD2,TRBJ2-6,-,TRBV7-2,TGTGCCAGCAGCTTATATGCTAGCGGGTCCTCCGGGGCCAACGTCCTGACTTTC,CASSLYASGSSGANVLTF
-,TRBJ2-4,-,TRBV25-1,TGTGCCAGCAGTGACCCTTCGGCCAAAAACATTCAGTACTTC,CASSDPSAKNIQYF
TRBD1,TRBJ2-7,-,TRBV15,TGTGCCACTCAAGCGGACAGGGGCTACGAGCAGTACTTC,CATQADRGYEQYF
-,TRBJ1-2,-,TRBV4-1,TGCGCCAGCAGCCAAGTCGGGCGGGACTATGGCTACACCTTC,CASSQVGRDYGYTF
TRBD1,TRBJ2-7,-,TRBV5-4,TGTGCCAGCAGCTTGGGACAGGGGAACCCCTACGAGCAGTACTTC,CASSLGQGNPYEQYF
-,TRBJ2-6,-,TRBV28,TGTGCCAGCAGTAGAGTAGCGCCAGTGGGGGCCAACGTCCTGACTTTC,CASSRVAPVGANVLTF
-,TRBJ2-5,once,TRBV11-1,TGTGCCAGCAGCTTACAGAGCGGACAAGAGACCCAGTACTTC,CASSLQSGQETQYF
-,TRBJ2-7,-,TRBV9,TGTGCCAGCAGCGCGTTTCGGAGTACCTACGAGCAGTACTTC,CASSAFRSTYEQYF